This TCR beta chain was recorded in a study of cytomegalovirus exposure and HLA in healthy donors. Whole-study results and caveats: For most TCR beta V segments, an earlier analysis put the productive rate at about 87% or about 30% of the time.

To note about this clone: The target antigen is unknown.

Vbeta (60) and Jbeta (13) primers were used in the PCR. Original processing methods: An analysis that came later counted 60 million to 80 million unique TCR beta chains, 10 million to 11 million shared. The table came from immunoSEQ multiplex PCR; TCRdb's copy has only in-frame clones and leaves some out. V, J and clone size derive from that table, while D and trimming were established from the DNA sequence. The sample consists of 160,000 or so clones, roughly 79% of them appearing once. CDR3 length equals 15 residues. J was trimmed by 2 bases and V by 4 bases; bases with no gene match: 6. Germline V gives CDR1 SGHAT, CDR2 FQNNGV.

This sequence originates from a woman aged 18-35 years in good health and CMV-seropositive. Sample: PBMCs. The V call is TRBV11-2, the J call TRBJ2-5; 8 nucleotides match TRBD1. The CDR3 loop is CASSYRGQVQETQYF. Written as DNA, the CDR3 is TGTGCCAGCAGCTACCGGGGACAGGTACAAGAGACCCAGTACTTC.